These 27 T cell receptor beta chains originate from one sample sequenced in a study of blood T cell repertoires in COVID-19. The data were produced by immunoSEQ multiplex PCR, yet TCRdb's version contains in-frame clones alone and is incomplete. The sample carries 95,000 to 150,000 clones, about 86% recorded once. What was sequenced was peripheral blood. The receptors come from a woman in her forties or fifties with acute or convalescent COVID-19.

The J gene is TRBJ1-6, the V gene TRBV5-1; D possibly corresponds to TRBD1 (6 bases). V lost 3 bases to trimming and J lost 7 bases, with 14 bases between them. Looked up from germline, CDR1 is SGHRS and CDR2 is YFSETQ. The CDR3 has 15 amino acids. The CDR3 bases are TGCGCCAGCAGCTCATCGGGGGGGCTGAATTCACCCCTCCACTTT. This gives the protein CASSSSGGLNSPLHF.

The V gene is TRBV6-1, the J gene TRBJ1-6; perhaps TRBD1 as D (5 bases). This CDR3 spans 16 amino acids. V lost 4 bases to trimming and J lost 1 base, with 11 bases between them. The germline V gene encodes CDR1 MNHNS and CDR2 SASEGT. DNA of the CDR3: TGTGCCAGCAGTGGCCCGGGGGTATCCTATAATTCACCCCTCCACTTT. Protein sequence: CASSGPGVSYNSPLHF.

The gene calls are TRBV9 and TRBJ1-1; possibly TRBD1 for D (6 bases). This CDR3 is built from 13 residues. Trimming removed 2 bases at V and 1 base at J, with 6 bases between. Germline V gene lookup returns CDR1 SGDLS and CDR2 YYNGEE. The CDR3 loop is CASSVRGNTEAFF. The CDR3 bases are TGTGCCAGCAGCGTCAGGGGGAACACTGAAGCTTTCTTT.

The chain carries TRBV10-3 and TRBJ1-2; 7 bases are a match to TRBD1. This CDR3 is 13 amino acids long. CDR1 is ENHRY, CDR2 SYGVKD, per germline. V dropped 11 bases and J dropped 2; count of bases not matched to a gene: 8. The CDR3 here is CAAGTEPNYGYTF. CDR3 nucleotides: TGTGCCGCTGGGACAGAACCAAACTATGGCTACACCTTC.

This sequence joins TRBV6-5 and TRBJ1-5; weak D call: TRBD1 (6 bases). The CDR3 is made up of 14 amino acids. Deletions cut 5 bases from V and 0 bases from J, with 8 bases between. Germline values: CDR1 MNHEY, CDR2 SVGAGI. The CDR3 sequence is CASSRDNSNQPQHF. The DNA of the CDR3 is TGTGCCAGCAGTCGGGACAATAGCAATCAGCCCCAGCATTTT.

This rearrangement joins TRBV5-5 to TRBJ2-3, with D possibly TRBD2 on 6 matching bases. Trimming took 4 bases from V and 2 from J, leaving 17 bases between them. The CDR3 has 16 residues. The germline V gene encodes CDR1 SGHKS and CDR2 YYEKEE (reference sequence). CDR3 in amino acids: CASSADRDSYTDTQYF. CDR3 nucleotide sequence: TGTGCCAGCAGCGCGGACCGGGACTCATACACAGATACGCAGTATTTT. Variable domain in full (rest from reference TRBV5-5 and TRBJ2-3): DAGVTQSPTHLIKTRGQQVTLRCSPISGHKSVSWYQQVLGQGPQFIFQYYEKEERGRGNFPDRFSARQFPNYSSELNVNALLLGDSALYLCASSADRDSYTDTQYFGPGTRLTVL.

This sequence joins TRBV15 and TRBJ2-1; no firm D call. Germline loops: CDR1 LNHNV, CDR2 YYDKDF (reference sequence). The germline V and J ends were trimmed by 0 bases and 8 bases, with 8 bases remaining between them. This CDR3 has 13 amino acids. CDR3 sequence: CATSRDPSDEQFF. The CDR3 coding sequence is TGTGCCACCAGCAGAGATCCCTCCGATGAGCAGTTCTTC.

V usage is TRBV2 and J usage is TRBJ2-7, with 10 positions matching TRBD2. The CDR3 is 17 amino acids. J was trimmed by 0 bases and V by 5 bases; bases with no gene match: 10. CDR1 is SNHLY and CDR2 is FYNNEI in the germline V gene. The CDR3 DNA sequence: TGTGCCAGCAGTTTTTTAGCGGGGGGCCCGAGCTCCTACGAGCAGTACTTC. Translated, it gives CASSFLAGGPSSYEQYF.

The chain recombines TRBV5-1 with TRBJ2-3, with D possibly being TRBD1 (6 bases). CDR3 length: 15 amino acids. In germline, CDR1 is SGHRS, CDR2 YFSETQ. V lost 0 bases, J lost 0 bases, and 8 bases lay in between. The CDR3 loop is CASSLEGVSTDTQYF. The CDR3 DNA reads as TGCGCCAGCAGCTTGGAGGGGGTTAGCACAGATACGCAGTATTTT.

This chain links TRBV5-1 with TRBJ2-1; 12 bases fit TRBD2. V was pared by 2 bases and J by 10 bases, with 7 bases of the junction left unmatched. Germline CDR1 SGHRS, CDR2 YFSETQ. The length of the CDR3 is 15 residues. CDR3 protein: CASSFSSGGAEEQFF. CDR3 DNA sequence: TGCGCCAGCAGCTTCTCTAGCGGGGGGGCTGAAGAGCAGTTCTTC.

The rearrangement links TRBV19 to TRBJ1-1; 10 positions agree with TRBD1. The CDR3 runs 17 residues. Germline assignment: CDR1 LNHDA and CDR2 SQIVND (reference sequence). Unmatched junction bases numbered 12, after V lost 4 bases and J lost 4 bases. CDR3 loop: CASSNSRDRGSATEAFF. The CDR3 nucleotides are TGTGCCAGTAGTAATAGCCGGGACAGGGGATCGGCCACTGAAGCTTTCTTT. The full variable domain, with the rest looked up from reference TRBV19 and TRBJ1-1, is DGGITQSPKYLFRKEGQNVTLSCEQNLNHDAMYWYRQDPGQGLRLIYYSQIVNDFQKGDIAEGYSVSREKKESFPLTVTSAQKNPTAFYLCASSNSRDRGSATEAFFGQGTRLTVV.

This chain links TRBV2 with TRBJ2-1; TRBD1 matches 9 bases. This CDR3 has 14 residues. CDR1 SNHLY and CDR2 FYNNEI come from the germline V gene. V shed 8 bases and J 4 bases; nucleotides not matched to a gene: 6. The DNA of the CDR3 is TGTGCCAGCTCAGACAGGGGGTTTTACAATGAGCAGTTCTTC. It is translated as CASSDRGFYNEQFF.

The chain employs TRBV3-1 (or the pseudogene TRBV3-2) and TRBJ1-5, with TRBD1 matching over 7 bases. Unmatched junction bases numbered 5, after V lost 4 bases and J lost 5 bases. CDR1 LGHDT and CDR2 YNNKEL come from the germline V gene (reference sequence). This CDR3 region has 14 residues. The CDR3 DNA reads TGTGCCAGCAGCCCCGGACAGGCTCATCAGCCCCAGCATTTT. It encodes CASSPGQAHQPQHF.

The chain uses TRBV24-1 and TRBJ1-4; TRBD1 is a possible D gene (5 bases). Germline V gene lookup returns CDR1 KGHDR and CDR2 SFDVKD. CDR3 length: 15 amino acids. V lost 5 bases to trimming and J lost 0 bases, with 9 bases between them. The CDR3 DNA follows: TGTGCCACCAGTGTGGGGGGGGCAACTAATGAAAAACTGTTTTTT. Its translation is CATSVGGATNEKLFF.

The chain is built from TRBV19 and TRBJ1-4; perhaps TRBD1 as D (6 bases). Trimming took 7 bases from V and 8 from J, leaving 20 bases between them. Germline CDR1 is LNHDA and CDR2 is SQIVND (reference sequence). The CDR3 length is 15 residues. DNA of the CDR3: TGTGCCAGTACCCCCCTCGGGGCAGGGGAGGAAAAACTGTTTTTT. Amino acids: CASTPLGAGEEKLFF.

The rearrangement joins TRBV30 to TRBJ1-5, with a possible D match to TRBD1 (5 bases). Germline CDR1 GTSNPN, CDR2 SVGIG (reference sequence). V dropped 0 bases and J dropped 5 bases, with 20 bases sitting between them. The CDR3 has 17 amino acids. The CDR3 is CAWSVPYGYRGDQPQHF. In DNA, the CDR3 is TGTGCCTGGAGTGTCCCTTATGGGTATAGGGGCGATCAGCCCCAGCATTTT.

In regard to this clone: This CDR3 is also generated by other DNA sequences in the sample. CDR3 protein: CASSLTGNQPQHF. The CDR3 nucleotides read TGTGCCAGCAGCTTGACAGGCAATCAGCCCCAGCATTTT. V is TRBV11-2 and J is TRBJ1-5; TRBD1 is a possible D gene (5 bases). CDR1 is SGHAT, CDR2 FQNNGV, per germline. The CDR3 runs 13 residues. V gave up 3 bases and J gave up 2 bases, with 5 bases separating them.

J is TRBJ2-5 and V is TRBV7-3; 7 bases agree with TRBD1. After removal of 5 bases from V and 5 bases from J, the junction contained 14 bases not matched to a gene. The CDR3 runs to 16 residues. Germline V lookup: CDR1 SGHTA, CDR2 FQGTGA. Here the CDR3 reads CASSQGPGGRGETQYF. The CDR3 bases are TGTGCCAGCAGCCAAGGGCCAGGGGGTCGTGGCGAGACCCAGTACTTC.

V gene TRBV2 combines with J gene TRBJ1-1; unclear D gene. CDR3 length: 13 residues. V was clipped by 4 bases and J by 1 base, with 7 bases between them. CDR1 is SNHLY and CDR2 is FYNNEI in the germline V gene. The CDR3 loop is CASSGFRNTEAFF. In DNA form, the CDR3 reads TGTGCCAGCAGTGGATTTAGGAACACTGAAGCTTTCTTT.

This rearrangement joins TRBV20-1 to TRBJ2-7; weak D call: TRBD2 (6 bases). This CDR3 region has 11 residues. The V and J ends lost 2 bases and 4 bases respectively, with 6 bases between them. Germline CDR1 is DFQATT and CDR2 is SNEGSKA (reference sequence). The CDR3 nucleotides read TGCAGTGCTAGAAGCGGGTACGAGCAGTACTTC. Amino acid sequence: CSARSGYEQYF.

V usage is TRBV3-1 (or the pseudogene TRBV3-2) and J usage is TRBJ2-5, with 12 bases aligning to TRBD2. With V trimmed by 2 bases and J by 5 bases, 3 bases remained unmatched. The CDR3 loop spans 15 amino acids. CDR1 is LGHDT and CDR2 is YNNKEL in the germline V gene (reference sequence). As DNA, the CDR3 is TGTGCCAGCAGCCAAATCGGACTAGCGGGGGAGACCCAGTACTTC. It encodes CASSQIGLAGETQYF.

The genes are TRBV6-5 and TRBJ1-1, with a tentative D call TRBD1 (5 bases). The CDR3 has 13 residues. Trimming removed 2 bases at V and 8 bases at J, with 12 bases between. Germline CDR1 is MNHEY and CDR2 is SVGAGI. CDR3 sequence (DNA): TGTGCCAGCAGTTACCAATCGGGGGGGGAAGCTTTCTTT. Protein sequence: CASSYQSGGEAFF.

The J gene is TRBJ2-7, the V gene TRBV28; D gene ambiguous. V lost 4 bases, J lost 4 bases, and 11 bases lay in between. Germline values: CDR1 MDHEN, CDR2 SYDVKM. CDR3 length: 13 amino acids. In nucleotides, the CDR3 is TGTGCCAGCAGTTCCCCCAGGCTTTACGAGCAGTACTTC. Amino acids: CASSSPRLYEQYF.

The V and J genes are TRBV28 and TRBJ2-3; 7 nucleotides line up with TRBD1. Per the germline V gene, CDR1 is MDHEN and CDR2 is SYDVKM. V gave up 5 bases and J gave up 2 bases; unmatched junction bases: 10. The CDR3 is 16 residues long. The CDR3, as DNA: TGTGCCAGCAGTACCTCAGGGACAGCTGACACAGATACGCAGTATTTT. Its protein is CASSTSGTADTDTQYF.

The chain has TRBV10-3 and TRBJ1-5; TRBD1 matches at 7 bases. Germline lookup yields CDR1 ENHRY and CDR2 SYGVKD. Germline trimming cut 4 bases from V and 5 bases from J; bases unmatched to any gene: 2. This CDR3 is built from 13 residues. CDR3 DNA: TGTGCCATCAGTGTTGACAGGGATCAGCCCCAGCATTTT. Protein sequence: CAISVDRDQPQHF.

This clone was detected only once. The CDR3 DNA sequence: TGCGCCACCCCCGGGACTAGCGGATCCTACGAGCAGTACTTC. Its translation: CATPGTSGSYEQYF. The rearrangement links TRBV23-1 to TRBJ2-7; 11 bases agree with TRBD2. TRBV23-1 is noted as an ORF with a role that remains uncertain. V dropped 10 bases and J dropped 1; count of bases not matched to a gene: 6. This CDR3 region has 14 residues.

J is TRBJ1-2 and V is TRBV4-1, with D perhaps matching TRBD1 (6 bases). Germline CDR1 reads MGHRA; CDR2 reads YSYEKL. V lost 1 base, J lost 0 bases, and 9 bases lay in between. The CDR3 contains 15 residues. In DNA form, the CDR3 reads TGCGCCAGCAGCCAAGGGACAGAAACTAACTATGGCTACACCTTC. Translated: CASSQGTETNYGYTF.